This T cell receptor beta chain derives from a study of T-cell memory formation after mild COVID-19. About the study: Each donor largely had its own TCR clusters. Study findings and constraints: Contracting CD8+ clones were enriched in EMRA, CD4+ mainly in CM and EM. Clones that contracted from day 15 to 85 were balanced CD4/CD8, while later expanders leaned CD4+.

This clonotype occurred a few times. Its antigen is undetermined. From 5'RACE with constant-segment primers came TCR alpha and TCR beta cDNA libraries that carried sample barcodes and UMIs. Using its own MiXCR run on the 5' RACE reads, TCRdb lists one record per CDR3 protein. The sample records approximately 300,000 distinct CDR3 sequences, approximately 8.4% being singletons. Deletions cut 4 bases from V and 6 bases from J, with 15 bases between. Germline lookup yields CDR1 LGHNT and CDR2 FRNRAP. This CDR3 contains 14 residues. The chain couples TRBV12-5 to TRBJ1-2, with a weak D call TRBD1 (5 bases). The clonotype originates from a man younger than 30 who had mild COVID-19 (a few samples of this study predate the infection). Cell type and time point are not known. Sequencing was done on a sample of PBMCs or a T cell subset sorted from them (not recorded which). The CDR3 is CASGYHSSGHGYTF. The CDR3 nucleotides read TGTGCTAGTGGTTACCACTCGTCGGGACATGGCTACACCTTC.